These 6 T cell receptor beta chains share one sample of origin, sequenced in a study of T cell responses to AZD1222 COVID-19 vaccine (dated by TCRdb to about 2021). The sample's time point label is to be understood as: baseline before first vaccination. Library method: the immunoSEQ multiplex PCR assay. TCRdb limited this immuneACCESS table to in-frame rearrangements with V and J called. A share of clones is missing; checked studies link under half to unresolved V genes, and the rest is unexplained. The sample records 95,000 to 100,000 clones, 90% of which are singletons. The top ten clonotypes cover under 1.5% of the sample. The sample consisted of peripheral blood, taken on day 0 of AZD1222 vaccination. These receptors originate from an adult in good health.

This chain joins TRBV5-1 and TRBJ1-1; D may be TRBD1 (6 bases). V dropped 0 bases and J dropped 10 bases, with 19 bases sitting between them. CDR3 length equals 15 residues. Germline V gives CDR1 SGHRS, CDR2 YFSETQ. The CDR3 coding sequence is TGCGCCAGCAGCTTGGATCCGGATACTACAGGGAGAGCTTTCTTT. Residues: CASSLDPDTTGRAFF.

This chain links TRBV20-1 with TRBJ1-3; D gene uncertain. Trimming removed 6 bases at V and 3 bases at J, with 6 bases between. Germline V CDR1 and CDR2: DFQATT, SNEGSKA (reference sequence). The length of the CDR3 is 11 residues. CDR3 nucleotides: TGCAGTGCCTCAGATGGAAACACCATATATTTT. It codes for CSASDGNTIYF.

This clone was detected only a few times. This chain joins TRBV6-5 and TRBJ2-7; no clear D. Looked up from germline, CDR1 is MNHEY and CDR2 is SVGAGI. Deletions cut 5 bases from V and 3 bases from J, with 14 bases between. The CDR3 has 14 residues. The CDR3 reads CASSLATTLYEQYF. The CDR3 DNA reads TGTGCCAGCAGTCTCGCTACCACCCTCTACGAGCAGTACTTC.

V is TRBV5-4 and J is TRBJ1-1; TRBD1 is a possible D gene (5 bases). The CDR3 covers 15 residues. The ends were cut back, 0 bases at V and 0 bases at J, with 9 bases in the middle. Germline V gene data show CDR1 as SGHNT and CDR2 as YYREEE (reference sequence). The CDR3 region has the DNA TGTGCCAGCAGCTTGGCAGGGCTCATGAACACTGAAGCTTTCTTT. Translation: CASSLAGLMNTEAFF.

The gene calls are TRBV27 and TRBJ2-3; D remains unclear. V shed 3 bases and J shed 2 bases, with 9 bases lying between them. The CDR3 covers 14 residues. Germline V CDR1 and CDR2: MNHEY, SMNVEV (reference sequence). The CDR3 protein is CASSLAYFTDTQYF. The CDR3 DNA is TGTGCCAGCAGTTTGGCCTACTTCACAGATACGCAGTATTTT.

This sequence joins TRBV13 and TRBJ1-6; no firm D call. The CDR3 contains 11 residues. V was pared by 1 base and J by 14 bases, with 6 bases between. The germline V gene has CDR1 PRHDT and CDR2 FYEKMQ (reference sequence). The CDR3 reads CASSLDGALHF. The DNA for the CDR3 is TGTGCCAGCAGCTTAGATGGTGCCCTCCACTTT.